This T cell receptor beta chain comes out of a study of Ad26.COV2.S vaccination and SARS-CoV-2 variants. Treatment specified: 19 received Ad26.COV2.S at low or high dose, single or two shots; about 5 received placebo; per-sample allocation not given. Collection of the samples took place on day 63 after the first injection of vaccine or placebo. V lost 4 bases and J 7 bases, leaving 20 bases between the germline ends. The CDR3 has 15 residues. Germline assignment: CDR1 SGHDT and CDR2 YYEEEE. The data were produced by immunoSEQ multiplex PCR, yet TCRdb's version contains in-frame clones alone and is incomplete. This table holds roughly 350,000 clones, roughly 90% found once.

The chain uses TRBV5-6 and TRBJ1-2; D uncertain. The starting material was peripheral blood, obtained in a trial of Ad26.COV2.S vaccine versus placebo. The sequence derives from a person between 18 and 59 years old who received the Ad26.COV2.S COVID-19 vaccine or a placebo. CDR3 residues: CASSPGPRTPFGYTF. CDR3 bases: TGTGCCAGCAGCCCCGGACCCAGGACTCCCTTTGGCTACACCTTC.